Given below is one TCR beta chain in context. The CDR3 totals 14 residues. From germline, CDR1 is MGHDK and CDR2 SYGVNS. V shed 4 bases and J shed 7 bases, with 14 bases lying between them. The source of the sample is a study of blood T cell repertoires in COVID-19. Study-wide background: The origin of the acute and convalescent COVID-19 samples was the United States, Italy and Spain. PBMCs, B-cell-depleted T cells, or T cells were the source of the cDNA or gDNA that made up the material.

Assay: immunoSEQ multiplex PCR; the TCRdb copy retains only in-frame clones and omits some. The repertoire includes some 80,000 clones, more than 75% of them detected once, and approximately 19% sits in the top ten. Sequences were obtained from peripheral blood. The TCR was taken from a human donor in a cohort sampled during active COVID-19. This rearrangement joins TRBV25-1 to TRBJ2-4; D may be TRBD2 (5 bases). This chain's CDR3 is CASSGRELSNIQYF. Here the CDR3 DNA reads TGTGCCAGCAGTGGAAGGGAGCTAAGTAACATTCAGTACTTC.